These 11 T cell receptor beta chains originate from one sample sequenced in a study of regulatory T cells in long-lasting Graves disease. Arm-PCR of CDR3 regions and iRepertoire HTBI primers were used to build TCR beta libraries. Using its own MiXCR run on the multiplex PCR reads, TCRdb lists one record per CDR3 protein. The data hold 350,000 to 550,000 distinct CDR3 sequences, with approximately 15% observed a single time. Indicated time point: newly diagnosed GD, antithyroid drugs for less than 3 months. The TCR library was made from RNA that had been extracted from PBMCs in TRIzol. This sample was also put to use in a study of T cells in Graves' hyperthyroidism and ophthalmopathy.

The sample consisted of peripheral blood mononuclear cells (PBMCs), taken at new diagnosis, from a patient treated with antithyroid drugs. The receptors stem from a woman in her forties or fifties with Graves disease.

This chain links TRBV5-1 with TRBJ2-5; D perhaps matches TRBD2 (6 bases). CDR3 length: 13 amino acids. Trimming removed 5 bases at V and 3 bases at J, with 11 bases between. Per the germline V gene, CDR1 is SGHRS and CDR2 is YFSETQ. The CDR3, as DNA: TGCGCCAGCAGATTCGGGGGAGAAGAGACCCAGTACTTC. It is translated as CASRFGGEETQYF.

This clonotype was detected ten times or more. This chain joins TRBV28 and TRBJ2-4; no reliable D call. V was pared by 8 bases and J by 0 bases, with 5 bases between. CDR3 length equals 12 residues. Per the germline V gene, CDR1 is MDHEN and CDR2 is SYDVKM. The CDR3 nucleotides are TGTGCCAGCGGTATAGCCAAAAACATTCAGTACTTC. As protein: CASGIAKNIQYF.

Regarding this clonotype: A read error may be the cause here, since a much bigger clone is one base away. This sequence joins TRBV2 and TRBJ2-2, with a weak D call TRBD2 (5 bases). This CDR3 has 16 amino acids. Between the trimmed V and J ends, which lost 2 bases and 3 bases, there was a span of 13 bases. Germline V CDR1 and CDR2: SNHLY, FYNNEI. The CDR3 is CASSERPAEYTGELFF. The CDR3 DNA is TGTGCCAGCAGTGAAAGACCAGCGGAGTACACCGGGGAGCTGTTTTTT.

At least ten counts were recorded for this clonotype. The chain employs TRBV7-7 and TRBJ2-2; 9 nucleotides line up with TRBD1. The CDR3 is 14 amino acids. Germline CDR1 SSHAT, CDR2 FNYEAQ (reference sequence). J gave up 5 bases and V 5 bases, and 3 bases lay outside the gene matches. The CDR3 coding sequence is TGTGCCAGCAGCGCCGGGACAGGGACCGGGGAGCTGTTTTTT. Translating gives CASSAGTGTGELFF.

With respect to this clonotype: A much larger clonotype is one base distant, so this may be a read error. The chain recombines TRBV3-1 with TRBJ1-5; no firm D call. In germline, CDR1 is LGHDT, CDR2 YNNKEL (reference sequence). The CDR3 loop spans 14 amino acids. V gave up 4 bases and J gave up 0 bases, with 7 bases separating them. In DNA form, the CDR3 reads TGTGCCAGCAGCCGATTTAATAGCAATCAGCCCCAGCATTTT. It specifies CASSRFNSNQPQHF.

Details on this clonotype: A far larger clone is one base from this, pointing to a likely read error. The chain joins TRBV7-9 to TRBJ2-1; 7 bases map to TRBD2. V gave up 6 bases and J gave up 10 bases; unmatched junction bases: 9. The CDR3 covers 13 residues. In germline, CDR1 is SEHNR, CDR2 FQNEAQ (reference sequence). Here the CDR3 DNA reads TGTGCCAGCAGGCTAGCGGCGTTCTACGAGCAGTTCTTC. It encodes CASRLAAFYEQFF.

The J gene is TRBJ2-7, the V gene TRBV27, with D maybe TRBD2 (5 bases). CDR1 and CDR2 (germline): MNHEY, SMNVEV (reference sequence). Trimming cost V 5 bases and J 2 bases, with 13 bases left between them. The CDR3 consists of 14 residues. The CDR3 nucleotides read TGTGCCAGCAGTCCGTCGACTAAGACCTACGAGCAGTACTTC. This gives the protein CASSPSTKTYEQYF.

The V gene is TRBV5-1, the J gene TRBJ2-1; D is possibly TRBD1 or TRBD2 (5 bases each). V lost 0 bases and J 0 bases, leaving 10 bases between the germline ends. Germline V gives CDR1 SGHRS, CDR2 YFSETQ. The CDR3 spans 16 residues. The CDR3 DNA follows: TGCGCCAGCAGCTTGGCCGGGGCGGGCTCCTACAATGAGCAGTTCTTC. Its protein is CASSLAGAGSYNEQFF.

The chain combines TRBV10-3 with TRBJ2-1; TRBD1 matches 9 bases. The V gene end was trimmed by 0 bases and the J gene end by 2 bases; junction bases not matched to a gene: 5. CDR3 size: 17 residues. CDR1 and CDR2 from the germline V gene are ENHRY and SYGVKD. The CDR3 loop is CAISESRQGVTYNEQFF. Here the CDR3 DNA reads TGTGCCATCAGTGAGTCGAGACAGGGGGTGACCTACAATGAGCAGTTCTTC.

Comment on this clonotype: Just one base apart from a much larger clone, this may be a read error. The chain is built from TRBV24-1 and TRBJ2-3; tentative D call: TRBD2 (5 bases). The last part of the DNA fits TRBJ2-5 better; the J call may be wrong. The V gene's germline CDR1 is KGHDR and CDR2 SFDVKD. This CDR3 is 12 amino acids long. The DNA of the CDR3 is TGTGCCTCCACCCGGGGTCAAGGGACCCAGTACTTC. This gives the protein CASTRGQGTQYF.

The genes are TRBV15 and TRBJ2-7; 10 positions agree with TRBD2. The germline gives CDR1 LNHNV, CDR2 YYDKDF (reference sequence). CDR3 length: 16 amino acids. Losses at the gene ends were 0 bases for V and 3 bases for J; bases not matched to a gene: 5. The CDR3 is CATSRDIASGSYEQYF. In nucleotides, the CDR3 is TGTGCCACCAGCAGAGACATCGCTAGCGGGAGCTACGAGCAGTACTTC.